This is a list of T cell receptor beta chains from one sample in a study of OX40 agonist ivuxolimab in advanced cancers. This table comes from immunoSEQ multiplex PCR, and its TCRdb copy is limited to in-frame clones, with some not included. The sample yields about 36,000 clones, around 77% seen once. The sequences come from CD4+ or CD8+ T cells sorted from blood, collected in a trial of the OX40 agonist ivuxolimab. These receptors all stem from an adult with an advanced solid tumor such as melanoma, head and neck, liver or kidney cancer. Each CDR3 is given with its conserved first and last residue. Clone size is given for some rows only: seen once, a few or many times, or a class if the clone is expanded.

J	V	length	size	CDR3
TRBJ2-1	TRBV2	15	-	CASSESSVRDNEQFF
TRBJ1-3	TRBV27	16	-	CASSPSVEGPGNTIYF
TRBJ1-1	TRBV28	13	-	CASSFTGNTEAFF
TRBJ1-2	TRBV5-4	12	-	CASRGISDGYTF
TRBJ2-1	TRBV7-6	20	-	CASSSILETSGRAVYNEQFF
-	TRBV28	17	once	CASRTWGEPQTIYEQYF
TRBJ1-6	TRBV6-1	18	few	CASSEHVTASSYNSPLHF
TRBJ2-7	TRBV21-1	16	-	CASSTSGPKSSYEQYF
TRBJ2-7	TRBV6-5	12	-	CASSQNLYEQYF
TRBJ2-7	TRBV27	16	few	CASTPTSGSIYYEQYF
TRBJ2-7	TRBV7-9	11	-	CASSPGGEQYF